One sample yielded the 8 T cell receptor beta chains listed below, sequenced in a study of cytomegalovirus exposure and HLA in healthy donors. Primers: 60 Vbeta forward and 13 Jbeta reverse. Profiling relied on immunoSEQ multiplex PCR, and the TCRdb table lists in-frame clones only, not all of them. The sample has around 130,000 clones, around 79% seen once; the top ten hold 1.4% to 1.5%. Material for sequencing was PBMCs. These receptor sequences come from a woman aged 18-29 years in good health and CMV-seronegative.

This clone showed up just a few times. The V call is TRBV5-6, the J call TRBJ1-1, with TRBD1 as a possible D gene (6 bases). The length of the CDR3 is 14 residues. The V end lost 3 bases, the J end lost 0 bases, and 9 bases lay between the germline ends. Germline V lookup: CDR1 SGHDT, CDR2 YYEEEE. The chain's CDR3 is CASSSRTVNTEAFF. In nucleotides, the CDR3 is TGTGCCAGCAGCTCCCGGACAGTGAACACTGAAGCTTTCTTT.

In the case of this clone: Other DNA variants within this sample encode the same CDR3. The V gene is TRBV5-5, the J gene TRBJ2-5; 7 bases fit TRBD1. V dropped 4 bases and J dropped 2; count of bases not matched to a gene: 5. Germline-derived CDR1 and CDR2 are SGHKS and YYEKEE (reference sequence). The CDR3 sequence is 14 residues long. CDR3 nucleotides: TGTGCCAGCAGCGTGGGACAGCTTCAAGAGACCCAGTACTTC. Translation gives CASSVGQLQETQYF. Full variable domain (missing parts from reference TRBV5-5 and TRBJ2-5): DAGVTQSPTHLIKTRGQQVTLRCSPISGHKSVSWYQQVLGQGPQFIFQYYEKEERGRGNFPDRFSARQFPNYSSELNVNALLLGDSALYLCASSVGQLQETQYFGPGTRLLVL.

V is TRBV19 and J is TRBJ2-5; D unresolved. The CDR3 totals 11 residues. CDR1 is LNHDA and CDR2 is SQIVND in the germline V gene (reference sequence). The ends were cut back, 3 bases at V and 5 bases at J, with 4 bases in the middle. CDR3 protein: CASSIRETQYF. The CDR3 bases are TGTGCCAGTAGTATTCGGGAGACCCAGTACTTC.

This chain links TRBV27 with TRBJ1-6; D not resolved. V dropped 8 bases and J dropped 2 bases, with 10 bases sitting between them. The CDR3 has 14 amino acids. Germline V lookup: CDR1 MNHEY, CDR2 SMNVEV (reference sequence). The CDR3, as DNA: TGTGCCAGCGGGCCCAGTACCTATAATTCACCCCTCCACTTT. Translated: CASGPSTYNSPLHF.

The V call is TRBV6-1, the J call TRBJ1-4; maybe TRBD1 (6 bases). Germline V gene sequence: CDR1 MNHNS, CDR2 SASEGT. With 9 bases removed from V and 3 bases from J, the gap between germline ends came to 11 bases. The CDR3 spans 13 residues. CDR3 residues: CARRGGSNEKLFF. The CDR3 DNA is TGTGCCAGGAGGGGGGGATCTAATGAAAAACTGTTTTTT.

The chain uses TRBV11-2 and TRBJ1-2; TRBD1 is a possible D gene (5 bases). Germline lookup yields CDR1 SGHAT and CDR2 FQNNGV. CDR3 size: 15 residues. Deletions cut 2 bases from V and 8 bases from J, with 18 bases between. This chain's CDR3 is CASSLSGQGRGGYTF. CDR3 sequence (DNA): TGTGCCAGCAGCTTATCCGGGCAGGGAAGAGGAGGCTACACCTTC. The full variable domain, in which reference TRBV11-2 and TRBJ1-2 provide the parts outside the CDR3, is EAGVAQSPRYKIIEKRQSVAFWCNPISGHATLYWYQQILGQGPKLLIQFQNNGVVDDSQLPKDRFSAERLKGVDSTLKIQPAKLEDSAVYLCASSLSGQGRGGYTFGSGTRLTVV.

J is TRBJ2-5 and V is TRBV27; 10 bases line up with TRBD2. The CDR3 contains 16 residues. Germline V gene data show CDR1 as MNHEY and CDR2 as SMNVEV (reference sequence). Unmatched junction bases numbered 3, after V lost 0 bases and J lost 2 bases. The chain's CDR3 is CASSLSTSGVQETQYF. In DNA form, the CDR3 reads TGTGCCAGCAGTTTATCAACTAGCGGGGTACAAGAGACCCAGTACTTC.

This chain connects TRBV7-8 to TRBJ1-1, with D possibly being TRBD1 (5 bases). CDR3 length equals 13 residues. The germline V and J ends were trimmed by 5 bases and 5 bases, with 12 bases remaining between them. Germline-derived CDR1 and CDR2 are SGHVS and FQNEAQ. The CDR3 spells CASSTQEGTEAFF. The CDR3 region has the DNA TGTGCCAGCAGCACTCAGGAGGGGACTGAAGCTTTCTTT.